Shown below are 27 T cell receptor beta chains from a single sample sequenced in a study of vaccination effects on CD4 cells after COVID-19. Culture proceeded for approximately 10 days, and CD4+ T cells were then isolated. No antigens are known for them. This table comes from immunoSEQ multiplex PCR, and its TCRdb copy is limited to in-frame clones, with some not included. Of 40,000 to 60,000 clones listed, roughly four fifths were seen once; the top ten hold roughly 9.4%. Material: CD4+ T cells from PBMCs cultured without peptide, obtained before COVID-19 vaccination. The source of these receptors is a human donor who had a prior SARS-CoV-2 infection.

The V call is TRBV2, the J call TRBJ2-7; 8 positions agree with TRBD1. The CDR3 runs to 14 residues. Germline V gene lookup returns CDR1 SNHLY and CDR2 FYNNEI. The V gene end was trimmed by 5 bases and the J gene end by 2 bases; junction bases not matched to a gene: 5. The CDR3 region has the DNA TGTGCCAGCAGTATCGACAGGGGCCCCTACGAGCAGTACTTC. Its translation: CASSIDRGPYEQYF. The full variable domain, with the rest looked up from reference TRBV2 and TRBJ2-7, is EPEVTQTPSHQVTQMGQEVILRCVPISNHLYFYWYRQILGQKVEFLVSFYNNEISEKSEIFDDQFSVERPDGSNFTLKIRSTKLEDSAMYFCASSIDRGPYEQYFGPGTRLTVT.

CDR3 sequence reads: CASSEEPDGTSGGNTDTQYF. The CDR3 DNA reads as TGTGCCAGCAGCGAAGAGCCGGACGGGACTAGCGGGGGGAACACAGATACGCAGTATTTT. This chain uses TRBV5-4 with TRBJ2-3, with 15 bases that match TRBD2. Germline V CDR1 and CDR2: SGHNT, YYREEE (reference sequence). V dropped 4 bases and J dropped 2; count of bases not matched to a gene: 14. This CDR3 spans 20 amino acids.

J is TRBJ1-4 and V is TRBV25-1, with D hard to call. The V and J ends lost 3 bases and 2 bases respectively, with 10 bases between them. Germline CDR1 reads MGHDK; CDR2 reads SYGVNS. This CDR3 is 15 amino acids long. The CDR3, as DNA: TGTGCCAGCAGTGACCCGAAGAGGACTAATGAAAAACTGTTTTTT. This sequence encodes CASSDPKRTNEKLFF.

This clone was seen only once. The CDR3 spells CASSHRDSRDSYEQYF. The CDR3 region has the DNA TGTGCCAGCAGCCATAGGGACTCACGGGACTCCTACGAGCAGTACTTC. V gene TRBV4-2 combines with J gene TRBJ2-7, with D possibly being TRBD2 (6 bases). CDR1 is LGHNA, CDR2 YNFKEQ, per germline. CDR3 size: 16 residues. Trimming stripped 3 bases from V and 0 bases from J, with 15 bases between.

This chain joins TRBV21-1 and TRBJ1-4; whether TRBD1, the table's D call, matches the DNA was not checked. TRBV21-1 is a pseudogene. The CDR3 contains 16 residues. CDR3 nucleotide sequence: TGTGCCAGCAGCGCCCAAGGGACAGACAACAATGAAAAACTGTTTTTT. Its translation: CASSAQGTDNNEKLFF.

This clone has just a few counts. The CDR3 nucleotides read TGTGCCAGCAGAGAGCGGGAGGCGGGATACGAGCAGTACTTC. Translating gives CASREREAGYEQYF. The gene calls are TRBV2 and TRBJ2-7, with 9 nucleotides matching TRBD2. V lost 6 bases to trimming and J lost 4 bases; unmatched junction nucleotides: 7. Germline CDR1 SNHLY, CDR2 FYNNEI. There are 14 residues in the CDR3.

The sample holds a few counts of this clone. This chain uses TRBV3-1 (or the pseudogene TRBV3-2) with TRBJ1-2; D is possibly TRBD1 (6 bases). The length of the CDR3 is 14 residues. V lost 2 bases and J 10 bases, leaving 17 bases between the germline ends. The germline V gene encodes CDR1 LGHDT and CDR2 YNNKEL (reference sequence). For the CDR3, the DNA is TGTGCCAGCAGCCAATTTTCAGGGGAGGGTCTCTACACCTTC. It yields the protein CASSQFSGEGLYTF.

The chain employs TRBV6-6 and TRBJ2-3; 16 bases map to TRBD2. Germline CDR1 is MNHNY and CDR2 is SVGAGI (reference sequence). Losses at the gene ends were 5 bases for V and 0 bases for J; bases not matched to a gene: 11. The length of the CDR3 is 20 residues. The CDR3, as DNA: TGTGCCAGCAGTCTGGAGGGGGGACTAGCGGGAGGGCCGAGCACAGATACGCAGTATTTT. Translation: CASSLEGGLAGGPSTDTQYF.

This clone was seen more than once but under ten times. CDR3 region: CASSVDRAGGYTF. CDR3 DNA: TGTGCCAGCAGCGTCGACAGGGCAGGTGGCTACACCTTC. The chain joins TRBV5-4 to TRBJ1-2, with TRBD1 matching 7 bases. The germline V gene has CDR1 SGHNT and CDR2 YYREEE (reference sequence). V lost 4 bases and J lost 7; bases outside the gene matches: 7. CDR3 length: 13 amino acids.

To note about this clone: One junction end disagrees with the germline gene, perhaps due to a read error. This sequence joins TRBV28 and TRBJ1-4, with D possibly being TRBD1 (5 bases). Per the germline V gene, CDR1 is MDHEN and CDR2 is SYDVKM. CDR3 length: 13 residues. This CDR3 is CASSLSRKVREIF. The CDR3 nucleotides are TGTGCCAGCAGTTTAAGCAGGAAGGTCAGGGAGATTTTT.

The CDR3 sequence: CAWSGGSTDTQYF. The DNA of the CDR3 is TGTGCCTGGAGTGGTGGAAGCACAGATACGCAGTATTTT. V is TRBV30 and J is TRBJ2-3; D remains ambiguous. The length of the CDR3 is 13 residues. Germline loops: CDR1 GTSNPN, CDR2 SVGIG (reference sequence). Trimming cost V 1 base and J 0 bases, with 5 bases left between them.

The DNA of the CDR3 is TGTGCCATCAGTCAACAGGGCCTTGACTATGGCTACACCTTC. Protein: CAISQQGLDYGYTF. The rearrangement links TRBV10-3 to TRBJ1-2; TRBD1 might be the D (6 bases). The CDR3 has 14 residues. Germline loops: CDR1 ENHRY, CDR2 SYGVKD. The ends were cut back, 5 bases at V and 3 bases at J, with 13 bases in the middle.

V is TRBV7-9 and J is TRBJ1-2; TRBD1 might be the D (5 bases). The V gene lost 5 bases and the J gene lost 4 bases, with 17 bases spanning the gap. The germline V gene encodes CDR1 SEHNR and CDR2 FQNEAQ (reference sequence). The CDR3 is made up of 15 amino acids. The CDR3 DNA is TGTGCCAGCAGCCCCCGGGGCCCGTGGGGCTATGGCTACACCTTC. Translation gives CASSPRGPWGYGYTF.

This sequence joins TRBV5-1 and TRBJ1-4; 8 nucleotides align to TRBD1. Germline CDR1 and CDR2: SGHRS and YFSETQ. After removal of 3 bases from V and 8 bases from J, the junction contained 6 bases not matched to a gene. The CDR3 is made up of 14 amino acids. CDR3: CASSSRQGNEKLFF. In DNA form, the CDR3 reads TGCGCCAGCAGCTCCCGACAGGGGAACGAAAAACTGTTTTTT.

This clone was seen a few times. CDR3 protein: CASRKTAGVYEQYF. CDR3 sequence (DNA): TGCGCCAGCAGAAAAACGGCGGGAGTCTACGAGCAGTACTTC. V and J are TRBV4-1 and TRBJ2-7, with TRBD2 identical over 7 bases. Trimming took 6 bases from V and 3 from J; bases not matched to a gene: 8. The CDR3 extends over 14 amino acids. From germline, CDR1 is MGHRA and CDR2 YSYEKL.

The chain's CDR3 is CASSKQGHYEQYF. The CDR3 DNA follows: TGTGCCAGCAGTAAACAGGGGCACTACGAGCAGTACTTC. The gene calls are TRBV25-1 and TRBJ2-7; 7 positions agree with TRBD1. The V segment lost 5 bases and the J segment 3 bases; nucleotides outside the gene matches: 4. This CDR3 contains 13 residues. Per the germline V gene, CDR1 is MGHDK and CDR2 is SYGVNS.

This clone was recorded once. The genes are TRBV27 and TRBJ2-7; TRBD2 is a possible D gene (6 bases). V lost 6 bases to trimming and J lost 7 bases, with 16 bases between them. Per the germline V gene, CDR1 is MNHEY and CDR2 is SMNVEV (reference sequence). The length of the CDR3 is 13 residues. The CDR3 region has the DNA TGTGCCAGCAGAACGCGACTAGGATGGGAGCAGTACTTC. It specifies CASRTRLGWEQYF.

The CDR3 here is CASSLVEASEQYF. Here the CDR3 DNA reads TGTGCCAGCAGCTTAGTGGAGGCTAGCGAGCAGTACTTC. This rearrangement joins TRBV11-3 to TRBJ2-7; D is possibly TRBD2 (5 bases). Trimming stripped 1 base from V and 6 bases from J, with 10 bases between. The CDR3 spans 13 residues. The germline gives CDR1 SGHNT, CDR2 YENEEA.

The chain is built from TRBV4-3 and TRBJ2-1; 10 nucleotides match TRBD2. Germline-derived CDR1 and CDR2 are LGHNA and YSLEER. The CDR3 consists of 16 residues. V shed 4 bases, J shed 7 bases, and the junction held 10 bases outside the gene matches. This CDR3 is CASSPALAGEGNEQFF. The CDR3 DNA reads TGCGCCAGCAGCCCAGCTCTAGCGGGAGAGGGTAATGAGCAGTTCTTC.

The V gene is TRBV6-6, the J gene TRBJ1-1; D gene ambiguous. Trimming cost V 6 bases and J 6 bases, with 8 bases left between them. Germline-derived CDR1 and CDR2 are MNHNY and SVGAGI (reference sequence). The CDR3 sequence is 11 residues long. The CDR3 sequence: CASRIAAEAFF. CDR3 in DNA: TGTGCCAGCAGAATAGCCGCTGAAGCTTTCTTT.

The chain joins TRBV4-1 to TRBJ2-7; 8 bases are shared with TRBD2. V lost 6 bases, J lost 3 bases, and 19 bases stayed unmatched. This CDR3 comprises 18 residues. CDR1 and CDR2 (germline): MGHRA, YSYEKL. CDR3 in amino acids: CASSTTGTSFLLDYEQYF. Here the CDR3 DNA reads TGCGCCAGCAGTACGACCGGGACTAGTTTTCTGCTTGACTACGAGCAGTACTTC.

The genes are TRBV5-1 and TRBJ1-2, with TRBD1 identical over 9 bases. CDR3 length: 14 residues. CDR1 is SGHRS, CDR2 YFSETQ, per germline. With 4 bases clipped from V and 4 bases from J, the junction kept 5 bases outside the gene matches. The CDR3 loop reads CASSPRDRVYGYTF. Written as DNA, the CDR3 is TGCGCCAGCAGCCCTCGGGACAGGGTCTATGGCTACACCTTC.

The chain combines TRBV5-1 with TRBJ2-1, with D perhaps given as TRBD1 or TRBD2 (6 bases each). Deletions cut 4 bases from V and 13 bases from J, with 24 bases between. Germline assignment: CDR1 SGHRS and CDR2 YFSETQ. This CDR3 is 15 amino acids long. The CDR3 region is CASSRVGGSIARQFF. The CDR3 DNA reads TGCGCCAGCAGCCGGGTGGGGGGCTCGATCGCCCGACAGTTCTTC.

This clone was detected only a few times. The rearrangement uses TRBV7-2 and TRBJ2-1; D is undetermined. This CDR3 spans 15 amino acids. Trimming removed 1 base at V and 0 bases at J, with 7 bases between. Germline V gene data show CDR1 as SGHTA and CDR2 as FQGNSA. The CDR3 region is CASSLGPLSYNEQFF. Written as DNA, the CDR3 is TGTGCCAGCAGCTTAGGTCCACTCTCCTACAATGAGCAGTTCTTC. Variable domain in full (rest from reference TRBV7-2 and TRBJ2-1): GAGVSQSPSNKVTEKGKDVELRCDPISGHTALYWYRQSLGQGLEFLIYFQGNSAPDKSGLPSDRFSAERTGGSVSTLTIQRTQQEDSAVYLCASSLGPLSYNEQFFGPGTRLTVL.

The gene calls are TRBV6-1 and TRBJ2-5, with 13 bases fitting TRBD2. Germline V gives CDR1 MNHNS, CDR2 SASEGT. V gave up 0 bases and J gave up 5 bases; unmatched junction bases: 12. This CDR3 is built from 19 residues. The CDR3 sequence is CASSEAHRLAGGLRETQYF. CDR3 bases: TGTGCCAGCAGTGAAGCGCACCGACTAGCGGGGGGCCTCCGGGAGACCCAGTACTTC.

This clone was counted a few times. In nucleotides, the CDR3 is TGTGCCAGCAGCCATAGAAGTCAGGGGTTGGGCGGCTACACCTTC. Amino acids: CASSHRSQGLGGYTF. V is TRBV3-1 (or the pseudogene TRBV3-2) and J is TRBJ1-2; perhaps TRBD1 as D (6 bases). The germline V gene has CDR1 LGHDT and CDR2 YNNKEL (reference sequence). The V end was cut by 3 bases, the J end by 8 bases, with 19 bases between. This CDR3 has 15 residues.

This clone was seen once. The CDR3 nucleotides are TGTGCCAGCAGTCCCCCAGGTTACTATGGCTACACCTTC. Protein: CASSPPGYYGYTF. This chain joins TRBV6-5 and TRBJ1-2; D is unresolved. The ends were cut back, 5 bases at V and 3 bases at J, with 10 bases in the middle. In germline, CDR1 is MNHEY, CDR2 SVGAGI. The CDR3 covers 13 residues.